This T cell receptor (beta chain) comes out of a study of patients and donors after allogeneic stem cell transplantation. MiXCR was run by TCRdb on the RT-PCR reads, yielding one entry per CDR3 protein. The data hold about 110,000 distinct CDR3 sequences, with 35% observed a single time. Per germline, CDR1 KGHSH and CDR2 LQKENI. This CDR3 is built from 14 residues. The ends lost 2 bases at V and 6 bases at J; junction bases unmatched: 4. The sample was blood, either unsorted or a sorted T cell fraction (not recorded which). The J gene is TRBJ2-1, the V gene TRBV18; 7 nucleotides agree with TRBD1. The receptor was isolated from a human donor who was either an allogeneic HSCT recipient or a stem cell or donor lymphocyte infusion donor (not recorded which). It is not recorded whose cells these are; they may come from a transplant donor. CDR3 in amino acids: CASSPSGQRNEQFF. The CDR3 DNA is TGTGCCAGCTCACCATCGGGACAGCGCAATGAGCAGTTCTTC.